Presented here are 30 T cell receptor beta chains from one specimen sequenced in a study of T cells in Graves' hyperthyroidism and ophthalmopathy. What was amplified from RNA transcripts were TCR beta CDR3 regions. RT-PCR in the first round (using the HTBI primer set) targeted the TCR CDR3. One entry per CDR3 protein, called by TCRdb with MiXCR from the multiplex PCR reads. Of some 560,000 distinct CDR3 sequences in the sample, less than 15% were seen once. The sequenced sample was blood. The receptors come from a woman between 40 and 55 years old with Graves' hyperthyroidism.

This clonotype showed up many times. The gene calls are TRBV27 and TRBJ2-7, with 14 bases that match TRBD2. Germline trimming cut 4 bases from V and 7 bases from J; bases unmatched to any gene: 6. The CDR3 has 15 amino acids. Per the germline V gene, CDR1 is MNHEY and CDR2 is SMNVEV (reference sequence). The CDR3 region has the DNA TGTGCCAGCAGTTCTGGGACTAGCGGGAGTGGTGAGCAGTACTTC. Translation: CASSSGTSGSGEQYF.

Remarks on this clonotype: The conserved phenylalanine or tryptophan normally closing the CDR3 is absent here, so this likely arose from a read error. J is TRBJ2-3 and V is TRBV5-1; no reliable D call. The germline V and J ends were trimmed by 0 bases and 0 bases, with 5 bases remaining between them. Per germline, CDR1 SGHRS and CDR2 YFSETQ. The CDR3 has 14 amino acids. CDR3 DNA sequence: TGCGCCAGCAGCTTGGATCCAAGCACAGATACGCAGTATGTT. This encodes CASSLDPSTDTQYV.

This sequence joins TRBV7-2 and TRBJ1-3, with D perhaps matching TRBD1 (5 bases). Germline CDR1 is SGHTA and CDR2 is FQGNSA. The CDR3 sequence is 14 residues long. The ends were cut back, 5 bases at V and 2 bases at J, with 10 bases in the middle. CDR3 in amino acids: CASSLPGTGNTIYF. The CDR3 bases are TGTGCCAGCAGCCTACCAGGGACTGGAAACACCATATATTTT.

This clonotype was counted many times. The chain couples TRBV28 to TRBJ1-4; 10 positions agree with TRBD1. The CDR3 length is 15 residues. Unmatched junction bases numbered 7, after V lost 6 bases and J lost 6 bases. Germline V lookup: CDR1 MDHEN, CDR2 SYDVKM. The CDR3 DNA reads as TGTGCCAGCAGACAAAGACAGGGGGCGTATGAAAAACTGTTTTTT. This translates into CASRQRQGAYEKLFF.

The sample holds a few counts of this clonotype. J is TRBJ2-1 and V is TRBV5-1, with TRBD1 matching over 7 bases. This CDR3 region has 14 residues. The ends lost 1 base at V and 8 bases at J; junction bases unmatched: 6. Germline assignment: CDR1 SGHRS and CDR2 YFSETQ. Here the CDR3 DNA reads TGCGCCAGCAGCTTGTCGACAGGGCTGGATGAGCAGTTCTTC. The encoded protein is CASSLSTGLDEQFF.

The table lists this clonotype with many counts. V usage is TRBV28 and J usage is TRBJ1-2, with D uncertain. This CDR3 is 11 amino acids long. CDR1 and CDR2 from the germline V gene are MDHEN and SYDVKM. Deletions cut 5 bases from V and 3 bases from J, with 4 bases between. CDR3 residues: CASSMDYGYTF. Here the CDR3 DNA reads TGTGCCAGCAGTATGGACTATGGCTACACCTTC.

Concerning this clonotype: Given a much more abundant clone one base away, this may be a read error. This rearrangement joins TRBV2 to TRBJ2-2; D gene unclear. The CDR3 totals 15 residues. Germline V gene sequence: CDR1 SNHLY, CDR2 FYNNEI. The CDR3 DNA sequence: TGTGCCAGCAGCCGGGTTTTGATGAACACCGAGGAGCTGTTTTTT. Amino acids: CASSRVLMNTEELFF. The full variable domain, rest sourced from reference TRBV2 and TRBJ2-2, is EPEVTQTPSHQVTQMGQEVILRCVPISNHLYFYWYRQILGQKVEFLVSFYNNEISEKSEIFDDQFSVERPDGSNFTLKIRSTKLEDSAMYFCASSRVLMNTEELFFGEGSRLTVL.

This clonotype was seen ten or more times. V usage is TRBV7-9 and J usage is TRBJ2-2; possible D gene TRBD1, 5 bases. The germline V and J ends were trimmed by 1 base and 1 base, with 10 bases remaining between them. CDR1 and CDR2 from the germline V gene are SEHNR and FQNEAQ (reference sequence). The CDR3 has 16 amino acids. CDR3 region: CASSLGPGKNTGELFF. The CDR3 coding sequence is TGTGCCAGCAGCTTAGGGCCAGGGAAGAACACCGGGGAGCTGTTTTTT.

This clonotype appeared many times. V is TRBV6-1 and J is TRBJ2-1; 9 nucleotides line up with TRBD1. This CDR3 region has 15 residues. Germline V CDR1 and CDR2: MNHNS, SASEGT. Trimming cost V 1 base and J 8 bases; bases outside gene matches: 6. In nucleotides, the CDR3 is TGTGCCAGCAGTGAAGACAGGGGGCGATGGGATGAGCAGTTCTTC. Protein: CASSEDRGRWDEQFF.

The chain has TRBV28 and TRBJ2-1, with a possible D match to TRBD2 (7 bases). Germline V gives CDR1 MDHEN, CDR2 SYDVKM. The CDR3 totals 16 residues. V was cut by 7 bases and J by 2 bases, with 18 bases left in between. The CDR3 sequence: CASTPGGRETYNEQFF. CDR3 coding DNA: TGTGCCAGCACTCCCGGGGGGCGGGAGACCTACAATGAGCAGTTCTTC.

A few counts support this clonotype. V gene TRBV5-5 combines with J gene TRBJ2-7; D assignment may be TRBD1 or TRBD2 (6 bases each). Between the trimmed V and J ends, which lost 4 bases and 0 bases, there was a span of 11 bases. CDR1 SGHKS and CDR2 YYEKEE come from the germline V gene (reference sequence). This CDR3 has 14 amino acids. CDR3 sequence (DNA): TGTGCCAGCAGCCCGGGGGACACCTCCTACGAGCAGTACTTC. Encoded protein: CASSPGDTSYEQYF.

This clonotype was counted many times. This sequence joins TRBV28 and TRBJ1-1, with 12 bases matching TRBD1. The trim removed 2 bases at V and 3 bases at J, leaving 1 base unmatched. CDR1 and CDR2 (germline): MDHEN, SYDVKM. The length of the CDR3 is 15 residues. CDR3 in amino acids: CASSLRDRGHTEAFF. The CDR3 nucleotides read TGTGCCAGCAGTTTAAGGGACAGGGGGCACACTGAAGCTTTCTTT.

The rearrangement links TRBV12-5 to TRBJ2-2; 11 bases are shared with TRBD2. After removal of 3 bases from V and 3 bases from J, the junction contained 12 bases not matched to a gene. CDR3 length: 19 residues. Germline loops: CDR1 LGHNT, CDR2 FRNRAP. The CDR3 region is CASGFPLAGGPGYTGELFF. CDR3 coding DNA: TGTGCTAGTGGTTTCCCTTTAGCGGGAGGGCCAGGGTACACCGGGGAGCTGTTTTTT.

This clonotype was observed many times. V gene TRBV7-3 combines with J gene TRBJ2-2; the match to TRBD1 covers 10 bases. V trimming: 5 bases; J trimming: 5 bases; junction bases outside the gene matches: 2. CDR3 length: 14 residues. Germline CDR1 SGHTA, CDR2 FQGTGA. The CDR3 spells CASSDRGLTGELFF. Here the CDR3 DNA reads TGTGCCAGCAGCGACAGGGGGCTGACCGGGGAGCTGTTTTTT.

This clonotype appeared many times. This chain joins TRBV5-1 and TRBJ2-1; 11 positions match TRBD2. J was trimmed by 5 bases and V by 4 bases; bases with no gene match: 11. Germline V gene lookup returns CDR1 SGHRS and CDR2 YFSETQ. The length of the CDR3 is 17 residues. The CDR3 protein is CASSAAGLAEGHNEQFF. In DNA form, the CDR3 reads TGCGCCAGCAGCGCCGCGGGACTAGCGGAGGGGCACAATGAGCAGTTCTTC.

CDR3 DNA sequence: TGTGCCAGCATCGAAGGACAGGGGAACATTCAGTACTTC. Protein sequence: CASIEGQGNIQYF. The chain uses TRBV2 and TRBJ2-4, with TRBD1 matching over 9 bases. J was trimmed by 7 bases and V by 7 bases; bases with no gene match: 5. The CDR3 extends over 13 amino acids. Germline V gene lookup returns CDR1 SNHLY and CDR2 FYNNEI.

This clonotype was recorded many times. The CDR3 region has the DNA TGTGCCAGCAGTTACGACCCTTCCCGGGTATACGAGCAGTACTTC. Its protein is CASSYDPSRVYEQYF. This sequence joins TRBV6-5 and TRBJ2-7, with D unclear. V lost 2 bases and J 4 bases, leaving 15 bases between the germline ends. This CDR3 region has 15 residues. Germline lookup yields CDR1 MNHEY and CDR2 SVGAGI.

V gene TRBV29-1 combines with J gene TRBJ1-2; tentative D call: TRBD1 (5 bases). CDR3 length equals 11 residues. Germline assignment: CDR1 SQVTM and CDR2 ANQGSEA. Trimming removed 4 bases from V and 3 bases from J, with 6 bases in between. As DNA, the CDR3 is TGCAGCGTTGGCAGGGACTATGGCTACACCTTC. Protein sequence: CSVGRDYGYTF.

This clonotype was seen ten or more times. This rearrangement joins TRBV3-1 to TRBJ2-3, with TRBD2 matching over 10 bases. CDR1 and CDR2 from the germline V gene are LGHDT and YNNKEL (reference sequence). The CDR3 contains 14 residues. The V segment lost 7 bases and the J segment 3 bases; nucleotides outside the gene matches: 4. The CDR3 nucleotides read TGTGCCAGCATGACTAGCGGGCGGACAGATACGCAGTATTTT. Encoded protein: CASMTSGRTDTQYF.

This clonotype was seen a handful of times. Written as DNA, the CDR3 is TGTGCCTGGAGTCAAGGACAGGGGAGAGAAGCTTTCTTT. Amino acids: CAWSQGQGREAFF. The gene calls are TRBV30 and TRBJ1-1, with 9 bases lining up with TRBD1. The V gene end was trimmed by 2 bases and the J gene end by 8 bases; junction bases not matched to a gene: 6. Germline V gene data show CDR1 as GTSNPN and CDR2 as SVGIG (reference sequence). There are 13 residues in the CDR3.

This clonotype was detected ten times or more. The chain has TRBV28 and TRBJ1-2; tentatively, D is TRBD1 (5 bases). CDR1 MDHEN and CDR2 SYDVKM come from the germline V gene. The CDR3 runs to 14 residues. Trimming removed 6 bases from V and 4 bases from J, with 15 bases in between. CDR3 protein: CASRPPGRSYGYTF. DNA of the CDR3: TGTGCCAGCAGGCCCCCAGGGCGAAGCTATGGCTACACCTTC.

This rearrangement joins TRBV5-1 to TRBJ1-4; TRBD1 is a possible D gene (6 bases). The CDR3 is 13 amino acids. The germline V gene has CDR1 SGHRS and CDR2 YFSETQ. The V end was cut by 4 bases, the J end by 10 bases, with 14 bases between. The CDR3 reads CASSQNVGGKLFF. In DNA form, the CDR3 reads TGCGCCAGCAGCCAAAACGTAGGGGGAAAACTGTTTTTT.

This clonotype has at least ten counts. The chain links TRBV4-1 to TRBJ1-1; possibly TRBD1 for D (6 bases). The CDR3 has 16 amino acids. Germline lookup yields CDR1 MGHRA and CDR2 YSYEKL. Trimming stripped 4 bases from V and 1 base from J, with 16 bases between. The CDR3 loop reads CASSPYGGGQNTEAFF. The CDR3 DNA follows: TGCGCCAGCAGCCCCTACGGGGGGGGACAGAACACTGAAGCTTTCTTT.

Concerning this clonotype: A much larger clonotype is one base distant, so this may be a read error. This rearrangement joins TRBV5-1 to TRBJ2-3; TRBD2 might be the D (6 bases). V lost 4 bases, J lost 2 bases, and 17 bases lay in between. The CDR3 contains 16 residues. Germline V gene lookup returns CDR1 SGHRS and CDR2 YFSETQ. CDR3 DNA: TGCGCCAGCAGCCCGCGGGGAGCGGACTTCACAGATACGCAGTATTTT. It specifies CASSPRGADFTDTQYF.

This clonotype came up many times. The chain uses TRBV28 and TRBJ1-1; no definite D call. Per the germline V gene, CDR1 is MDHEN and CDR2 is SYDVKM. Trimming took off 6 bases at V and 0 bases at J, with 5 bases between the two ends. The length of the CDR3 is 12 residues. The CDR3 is CASSSMNTEAFF. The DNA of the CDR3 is TGTGCCAGCAGCTCGATGAACACTGAAGCTTTCTTT.

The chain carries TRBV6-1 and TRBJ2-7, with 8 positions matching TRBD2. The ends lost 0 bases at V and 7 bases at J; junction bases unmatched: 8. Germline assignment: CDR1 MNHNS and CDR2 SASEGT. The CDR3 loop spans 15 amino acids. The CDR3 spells CASSEARGGTGEQYF. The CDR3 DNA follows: TGTGCCAGCAGTGAAGCTCGCGGGGGGACGGGGGAGCAGTACTTC.

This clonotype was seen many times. CDR3 sequence: CASSQLAGVGNEQFF. DNA of the CDR3: TGTGCCAGCAGCCAACTAGCGGGAGTGGGCAATGAGCAGTTCTTC. The rearrangement joins TRBV3-1 to TRBJ2-1; TRBD2 matches 10 bases. In germline, CDR1 is LGHDT, CDR2 YNNKEL (reference sequence). The CDR3 is 15 residues long. V was clipped by 2 bases and J by 6 bases; unmatched bases: 4.

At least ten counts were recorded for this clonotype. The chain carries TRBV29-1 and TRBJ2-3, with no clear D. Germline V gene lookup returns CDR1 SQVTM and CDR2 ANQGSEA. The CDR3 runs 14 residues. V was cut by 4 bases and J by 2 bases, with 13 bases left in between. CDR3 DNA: TGCAGCGTTGGGGCCAGGCTTAACACAGATACGCAGTATTTT. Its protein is CSVGARLNTDTQYF.

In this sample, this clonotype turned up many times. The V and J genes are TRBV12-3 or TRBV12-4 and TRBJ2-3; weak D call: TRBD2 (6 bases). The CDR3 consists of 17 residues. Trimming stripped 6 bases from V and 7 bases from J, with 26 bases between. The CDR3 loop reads CASSFQLGWTGENTQYF. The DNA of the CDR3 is TGTGCCAGCAGCTTCCAACTAGGGTGGACGGGAGAGAATACGCAGTATTTT.

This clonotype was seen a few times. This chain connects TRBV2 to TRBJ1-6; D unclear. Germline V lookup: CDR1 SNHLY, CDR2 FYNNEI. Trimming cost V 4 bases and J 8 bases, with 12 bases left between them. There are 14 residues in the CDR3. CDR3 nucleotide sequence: TGTGCCAGCAGTGGGAAGATGAGAGATTCACCCCTCCACTTT. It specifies CASSGKMRDSPLHF.